What follows are 29 T cell receptor beta chains derived from one specimen sequenced in a study of cytomegalovirus exposure and HLA in healthy donors. The PCR employed 60 Vbeta primers together with 13 Jbeta primers. Here immunoSEQ multiplex PCR was the method, and the copy in TCRdb shows in-frame clones only, minus some. The data include over 120,000 clones; the top ten clones carry 0.96%. Sequencing input: PBMCs. These receptor sequences come from a male donor in good health and CMV-seronegative.

CDR3 DNA: TGTGCCATCAGTGAAGGGGGGGCTAGGTGGAATGAGCAGTTCTTC. Translated, it gives CAISEGGARWNEQFF. The chain recombines TRBV10-3 with TRBJ2-1, with a weak D call TRBD2 (7 bases). V dropped 3 bases and J dropped 7 bases, with 16 bases sitting between them. Germline V gives CDR1 ENHRY, CDR2 SYGVKD. The CDR3 length is 15 residues.

The V gene is TRBV30, the J gene TRBJ1-6; 11 nucleotides line up with TRBD1. V dropped 5 bases and J dropped 9; count of bases not matched to a gene: 3. There are 13 residues in the CDR3. Germline V gene lookup returns CDR1 GTSNPN and CDR2 SVGIG (reference sequence). The chain's CDR3 is CAWGGQGGSPLHF. The CDR3 region has the DNA TGTGCCTGGGGGGGACAGGGGGGTTCACCCCTCCACTTT.

V and J are TRBV30 and TRBJ1-2; 7 bases line up with TRBD1. The CDR3 is made up of 13 amino acids. Germline assignment: CDR1 GTSNPN and CDR2 SVGIG (reference sequence). V gave up 5 bases and J gave up 0 bases; unmatched junction bases: 3. The CDR3 here is CAWSTGANYGYTF. In nucleotides, the CDR3 is TGTGCCTGGTCTACAGGGGCTAACTATGGCTACACCTTC.

The chain is built from TRBV4-2 and TRBJ2-3; 10 positions match TRBD2. The V gene's germline CDR1 is LGHNA and CDR2 YNFKEQ. The ends lost 5 bases at V and 6 bases at J; junction bases unmatched: 17. This CDR3 spans 18 amino acids. CDR3 sequence: CASSSPPGTSEDLDTQYF. The CDR3 nucleotides are TGTGCCAGCAGCTCGCCTCCCGGGACTAGCGAAGATCTGGATACGCAGTATTTT.

J is TRBJ2-1 and V is TRBV5-1, with 7 positions matching TRBD2. CDR1 SGHRS and CDR2 YFSETQ come from the germline V gene. After removal of 4 bases from V and 5 bases from J, the junction contained 6 bases not matched to a gene. This CDR3 contains 14 residues. This CDR3 reads CASSPGTNDNEQFF. The CDR3 DNA follows: TGCGCCAGCAGCCCAGGGACTAACGACAATGAGCAGTTCTTC.

The chain joins TRBV30 to TRBJ1-1; D may be TRBD1 (6 bases). The V end lost 2 bases, the J end lost 3 bases, and 10 bases lay between the germline ends. Germline lookup yields CDR1 GTSNPN and CDR2 SVGIG (reference sequence). CDR3 length equals 13 residues. The chain's CDR3 is CAWSQGGDTEAFF. The CDR3 bases are TGTGCCTGGAGTCAAGGGGGTGACACTGAAGCTTTCTTT. Combining the CDR3 with reference TRBV30 and TRBJ1-1 gives the whole variable domain SQTIHQWPATLVQPVGSPLSLECTVEGTSNPNLYWYRQAAGRGLQLLFYSVGIGQISSEVPQNLSASRPQDRQFILSSKKLLLSDSGFYLCAWSQGGDTEAFFGQGTRLTVV.

J is TRBJ1-4 and V is TRBV9; TRBD1 might be the D (5 bases). There are 15 residues in the CDR3. Germline V gene lookup returns CDR1 SGDLS and CDR2 YYNGEE. The V end was cut by 0 bases, the J end by 11 bases, with 17 bases between. The CDR3 DNA sequence: TGTGCCAGCAGCGTAGGTGGGACTACCCTTGGGAAACTGTTTTTT. Protein product: CASSVGGTTLGKLFF.

The chain is built from TRBV29-1 and TRBJ2-1; no definite D call. V was clipped by 0 bases and J by 7 bases, with 4 bases between them. Germline V gene sequence: CDR1 SQVTM, CDR2 ANQGSEA. The length of the CDR3 is 11 residues. In nucleotides, the CDR3 is TGCAGCGTTGAAGAGAGGAATGAGCAGTTCTTC. Protein sequence: CSVEERNEQFF.

The chain employs TRBV29-1 and TRBJ1-1, with unresolved D. Germline V gene sequence: CDR1 SQVTM, CDR2 ANQGSEA. The CDR3 runs to 13 residues. With 6 bases removed from V and 0 bases from J, the gap between germline ends came to 11 bases. The CDR3 coding sequence is TGCAGCGTCGGCGGACTGATGAACACTGAAGCTTTCTTT. Amino acid sequence: CSVGGLMNTEAFF.

The genes are TRBV30 and TRBJ2-7, with D tentatively TRBD2 (7 bases). Trimming cost V 4 bases and J 6 bases, with 13 bases left between them. The germline V gene has CDR1 GTSNPN and CDR2 SVGIG (reference sequence). The CDR3 covers 12 residues. Here the CDR3 DNA reads TGTGCCTGGACCCGGGGGGCTGCCGAGCAGTACTTC. This sequence encodes CAWTRGAAEQYF. The variable domain in full, completed from reference TRBV30 and TRBJ2-7, reads SQTIHQWPATLVQPVGSPLSLECTVEGTSNPNLYWYRQAAGRGLQLLFYSVGIGQISSEVPQNLSASRPQDRQFILSSKKLLLSDSGFYLCAWTRGAAEQYFGPGTRLTVT.

This chain joins TRBV7-9 and TRBJ2-7; 7 bases agree with TRBD2. The CDR3 length is 14 residues. Germline CDR1 is SEHNR and CDR2 is FQNEAQ (reference sequence). J lost 0 bases, V lost 3 bases, and 2 bases had no gene match. The CDR3 DNA sequence: TGTGCCAGCAGCTTGGGGGGGTTCTCCTACGAGCAGTACTTC. Amino acid sequence: CASSLGGFSYEQYF. The whole variable domain, remainder taken from reference TRBV7-9 and TRBJ2-7, is DTGVSQNPRHKITKRGQNVTFRCDPISEHNRLYWYRQTLGQGPEFLTYFQNEAQLEKSRLLSDRFSAERPKGSFSTLEIQRTEQGDSAMYLCASSLGGFSYEQYFGPGTRLTVT.

This chain connects TRBV7-3 to TRBJ2-1, with 10 bases fitting TRBD2. The length of the CDR3 is 15 residues. CDR1 SGHTA and CDR2 FQGTGA come from the germline V gene. With 5 bases clipped from V and 9 bases from J, the junction kept 10 bases outside the gene matches. The CDR3 here is CASSLSSGGPSEQFF. DNA of the CDR3: TGTGCCAGCAGCCTATCTAGCGGGGGCCCGAGTGAGCAGTTCTTC.

The CDR3 DNA is TGCGCCAGCAGCCAAGGGACAGCTAGGAACACTGAAGCTTTCTTT. Translating gives CASSQGTARNTEAFF. J is TRBJ1-1 and V is TRBV5-1; TRBD1 aligns across 7 bases. V lost 4 bases to trimming and J lost 1 base; unmatched junction nucleotides: 7. Germline lookup yields CDR1 SGHRS and CDR2 YFSETQ. The length of the CDR3 is 15 residues.

This chain links TRBV30 with TRBJ2-4, with D perhaps matching TRBD1 (5 bases). Trimming removed 1 base from V and 1 base from J, with 11 bases in between. The CDR3 contains 15 residues. From germline, CDR1 is GTSNPN and CDR2 SVGIG (reference sequence). The CDR3 protein is CAWSGQLGAKNIQYF. The DNA for the CDR3 is TGTGCCTGGAGTGGACAGTTGGGGGCCAAAAACATTCAGTACTTC. The complete variable domain, with remaining parts taken from reference TRBV30 and TRBJ2-4, reads SQTIHQWPATLVQPVGSPLSLECTVEGTSNPNLYWYRQAAGRGLQLLFYSVGIGQISSEVPQNLSASRPQDRQFILSSKKLLLSDSGFYLCAWSGQLGAKNIQYFGAGTRLSVL.

V and J are TRBV7-3 and TRBJ2-1; D ambiguous. The CDR3 is made up of 12 amino acids. The V and J ends lost 2 bases and 11 bases respectively, with 10 bases between them. The V gene's germline CDR1 is SGHTA and CDR2 FQGTGA. This CDR3 reads CASSLGQTKQFF. The CDR3 DNA is TGTGCCAGCAGCTTAGGGCAAACGAAGCAGTTCTTC.

The chain carries TRBV29-1 and TRBJ2-7; TRBD1 aligns across 8 bases. The CDR3 totals 12 residues. Germline V gene sequence: CDR1 SQVTM, CDR2 ANQGSEA. Germline trimming cut 7 bases from V and 5 bases from J; bases unmatched to any gene: 7. The CDR3 DNA sequence: TGCAGCGGCGGACAGGGTTCTAACGAGCAGTACTTC. It codes for CSGGQGSNEQYF.

This sequence joins TRBV27 and TRBJ2-7; TRBD1 aligns across 7 bases. The CDR3 runs 15 residues. In germline, CDR1 is MNHEY, CDR2 SMNVEV (reference sequence). V trimming: 5 bases; J trimming: 3 bases; junction bases outside the gene matches: 10. CDR3 DNA sequence: TGTGCCAGCAGTGGCCTTTCGACAGGGTACTACGAGCAGTACTTC. This encodes CASSGLSTGYYEQYF.

The V gene is TRBV6-6, the J gene TRBJ2-7, with TRBD1 matching over 9 bases. The CDR3 contains 14 residues. V shed 5 bases and J 3 bases; nucleotides not matched to a gene: 5. Germline V gives CDR1 MNHNY, CDR2 SVGAGI (reference sequence). The CDR3 region has the DNA TGTGCCAGCAGTAGGGACAGGGCATTCTACGAGCAGTACTTC. This translates into CASSRDRAFYEQYF.

The chain employs TRBV13 and TRBJ1-1, with D unclear. V lost 0 bases to trimming and J lost 5 bases, with 10 bases between them. Germline V gene lookup returns CDR1 PRHDT and CDR2 FYEKMQ (reference sequence). The CDR3 runs 14 residues. The CDR3 region has the DNA TGTGCCAGCAGCTTAGGTCCTGGCGGGACTGAAGCTTTCTTT. Its protein is CASSLGPGGTEAFF.

On this clone: Other DNA sequences in this specimen translate into the identical CDR3. The chain employs TRBV7-9 and TRBJ1-1; no definite D call. V lost 3 bases and J lost 0, with 2 bases in between. The CDR3 runs to 12 residues. Per germline, CDR1 SEHNR and CDR2 FQNEAQ (reference sequence). This chain's CDR3 is CASSFMNTEAFF. In nucleotides, the CDR3 is TGTGCCAGCAGCTTTATGAACACTGAAGCTTTCTTT.

J is TRBJ2-5 and V is TRBV7-2; D gene unclear. Germline CDR1 and CDR2: SGHTA and FQGNSA. The CDR3 has 12 residues. V lost 6 bases, J lost 2 bases, and 7 bases lay in between. The CDR3 spells CASSKRQETQYF. DNA of the CDR3: TGTGCCAGCAGTAAACGGCAAGAGACCCAGTACTTC. The complete variable domain, with remaining parts taken from reference TRBV7-2 and TRBJ2-5, reads GAGVSQSPSNKVTEKGKDVELRCDPISGHTALYWYRQSLGQGLEFLIYFQGNSAPDKSGLPSDRFSAERTGGSVSTLTIQRTQQEDSAVYLCASSKRQETQYFGPGTRLLVL.

The CDR3 region has the DNA TGCGCCAGCAGCCTAAAAACGGGGGGAACCGGGGAGCTGTTTTTT. It translates to CASSLKTGGTGELFF. V usage is TRBV5-1 and J usage is TRBJ2-2; TRBD2 matches at 7 bases. Germline values: CDR1 SGHRS, CDR2 YFSETQ. The CDR3 has 15 amino acids. J lost 5 bases, V lost 4 bases, and 8 bases had no gene match. Supplemented by reference TRBV5-1 and TRBJ2-2, the full variable domain reads KAGVTQTPRYLIKTRGQQVTLSCSPISGHRSVSWYQQTPGQGLQFLFEYFSETQRNKGNFPGRFSGRQFSNSRSEMNVSTLELGDSALYLCASSLKTGGTGELFFGEGSRLTVL.

This chain joins TRBV5-1 and TRBJ2-3; D remains unclear. Trimming removed 4 bases from V and 2 bases from J, with 5 bases in between. This CDR3 is 12 amino acids long. From germline, CDR1 is SGHRS and CDR2 YFSETQ. Here the CDR3 reads CASSPNTDTQYF. CDR3 sequence (DNA): TGCGCCAGCAGCCCAAACACAGATACGCAGTATTTT.

The chain links TRBV7-9 to TRBJ2-7, with D maybe TRBD2 (6 bases). V was trimmed by 4 bases and J by 2 bases, leaving 15 bases between them. Per the germline V gene, CDR1 is SEHNR and CDR2 is FQNEAQ (reference sequence). The CDR3 sequence is 15 residues long. The chain's CDR3 is CASSSVPGATYEQYF. The CDR3 nucleotides are TGTGCCAGCAGCTCCGTCCCGGGAGCTACCTACGAGCAGTACTTC. Looking up the rest from reference TRBV7-9 and TRBJ2-7 gives the full variable domain: DTGVSQNPRHKITKRGQNVTFRCDPISEHNRLYWYRQTLGQGPEFLTYFQNEAQLEKSRLLSDRFSAERPKGSFSTLEIQRTEQGDSAMYLCASSSVPGATYEQYFGPGTRLTVT.

This rearrangement joins TRBV29-1 to TRBJ1-2; TRBD1 might be the D (5 bases). V shed 5 bases and J shed 4 bases, with 11 bases lying between them. Germline V lookup: CDR1 SQVTM, CDR2 ANQGSEA. The CDR3 consists of 12 residues. The CDR3, as DNA: TGCAGCGTTCTTGACAGACTCTATGGCTACACCTTC. This sequence encodes CSVLDRLYGYTF. The variable domain in full, with the rest retrieved from reference TRBV29-1 and TRBJ1-2, is SAVISQKPSRDICQRGTSLTIQCQVDSQVTMMFWYRQQPGQSLTLIATANQGSEATYESGFVIDKFPISRPNLTFSTLTVSNMSPEDSSIYLCSVLDRLYGYTFGSGTRLTVV.

The chain links TRBV29-1 to TRBJ2-7; 9 bases are a match to TRBD1. V dropped 7 bases and J dropped 5; count of bases not matched to a gene: 12. Germline CDR1 is SQVTM and CDR2 is ANQGSEA. CDR3 length: 14 amino acids. CDR3 coding DNA: TGCAGCGCTGGGGGGGGGACAGGGAGCGACGAGCAGTACTTC. This gives the protein CSAGGGTGSDEQYF.

J is TRBJ1-2 and V is TRBV5-8, with 7 bases fitting TRBD1. From germline, CDR1 is SGHTS and CDR2 YDEGEE. The trim removed 1 base at V and 5 bases at J, leaving 8 bases unmatched. The CDR3 runs 15 residues. CDR3 bases: TGTGCCAGCAGCTTGAAAGGGGGACAGCAATATGGCTACACCTTC. It specifies CASSLKGGQQYGYTF.

This chain connects TRBV4-3 to TRBJ1-6, with D tentatively TRBD1 (6 bases). This CDR3 contains 15 residues. V dropped 1 base and J dropped 7 bases, with 11 bases sitting between them. Germline assignment: CDR1 LGHNA and CDR2 YSLEER. This CDR3 reads CASSQVPGQNSPLHF. CDR3 DNA: TGCGCCAGCAGCCAAGTCCCAGGACAGAATTCACCCCTCCACTTT.

The rearrangement joins TRBV28 to TRBJ1-2; a possible D gene is TRBD1 (5 bases). The CDR3 consists of 15 residues. The V end lost 5 bases, the J end lost 2 bases, and 15 bases lay between the germline ends. Looked up from germline, CDR1 is MDHEN and CDR2 is SYDVKM. CDR3 sequence reads: CASSQVGAVNYGYTF. In nucleotides, the CDR3 is TGTGCCAGCAGTCAGGTAGGGGCGGTGAACTATGGCTACACCTTC.